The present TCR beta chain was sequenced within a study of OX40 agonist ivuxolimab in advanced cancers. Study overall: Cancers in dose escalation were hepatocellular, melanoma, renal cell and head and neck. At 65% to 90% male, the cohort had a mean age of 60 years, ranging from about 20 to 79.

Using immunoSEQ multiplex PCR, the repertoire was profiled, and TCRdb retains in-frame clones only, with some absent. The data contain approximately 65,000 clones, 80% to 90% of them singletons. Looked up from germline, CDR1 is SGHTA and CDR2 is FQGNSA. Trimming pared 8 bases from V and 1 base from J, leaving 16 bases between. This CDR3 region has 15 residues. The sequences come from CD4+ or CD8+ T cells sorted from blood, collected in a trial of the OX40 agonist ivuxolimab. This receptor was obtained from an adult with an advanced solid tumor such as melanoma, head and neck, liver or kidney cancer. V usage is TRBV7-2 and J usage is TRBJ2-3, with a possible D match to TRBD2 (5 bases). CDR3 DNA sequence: TGTGCCAGCTCAGCGGTGGTAGTCGGCACAGATACGCAGTATTTT. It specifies CASSAVVVGTDTQYF.